This is a list of T cell receptor beta chains from one sample in a study of cytomegalovirus exposure and HLA in healthy donors. Sequenced by immunoSEQ multiplex PCR; TCRdb stores in-frame clones only, minus some. Here the sample spans about 270,000 clones, around 85% being singletons. The sequencing sample was made of PBMCs. The receptors stem from a woman aged 18-35 years in good health and CMV-seronegative. Each CDR3 is given with its conserved first and last residue. The D gene is left open where the match is weak. Clone size is stated in some rows and not others, as once, few, many or a class when expanded.

NA | TRBJ2-1 | NA | TRBV16 | CASSQLRGRLNEQFF | TGTGCCAGCAGCCAATTAAGGGGTCGGCTTAATGAGCAGTTCTTC
NA | TRBJ2-3 | TRBD2 | TRBV25-1 | CASSAWGGKATQYF | TGTGCCAGCAGTGCTTGGGGGGGGAAAGCGACGCAGTATTTT
NA | TRBJ2-2 | NA | TRBV2 | CASGVRTGELFF | TGTGCCAGCGGAGTAAGGACCGGGGAGCTGTTTTTT
NA | TRBJ1-4 | NA | TRBV5-1 | CASSLMGSSTNEKLFF | TGCGCCAGCAGCTTGATGGGGAGTTCAACTAATGAAAAACTGTTTTTT
NA | TRBJ2-7 | NA | TRBV27 | CASSLIRGSDEQYF | TGTGCCAGCAGTTTAATAAGGGGTTCCGACGAGCAGTACTTC
NA | TRBJ2-3 | TRBD2 | TRBV5-1 | CASSPGLAVATDTQYF | TGCGCCAGCAGCCCGGGACTAGCGGTGGCCACAGATACGCAGTATTTT
once | TRBJ2-7 | TRBD2 | TRBV14 | CASSQEGTSGNYEQYF | TGTGCCAGCAGCCAAGAAGGGACTAGCGGGAACTACGAGCAGTACTTC
few | TRBJ1-5 | TRBD1 | TRBV27 | CASSFLGTDFSPQPQHF | TGTGCCAGCAGTTTCCTAGGGACAGATTTTTCCCCCCAGCCCCAGCATTTT
NA | TRBJ1-1 | TRBD1 | TRBV30 | CAWSAGDRENTEAFF | TGTGCCTGGAGTGCCGGGGACAGGGAGAACACTGAAGCTTTCTTT
once | TRBJ2-7 | NA | TRBV29-1 | CSDRRTVNSYEQYF | TGCAGCGATAGACGGACAGTTAACTCCTACGAGCAGTACTTC
NA | TRBJ2-7 | NA | TRBV5-1 | CASRDTYEQYF | TGCGCCAGCAGGGACACCTACGAGCAGTACTTC
once | TRBJ1-5 | TRBD1 | TRBV27 | CASSPRTGPSNQPQHF | TGTGCCAGCAGTCCCAGGACAGGGCCGAGCAATCAGCCCCAGCATTTT
NA | TRBJ2-3 | TRBD1 | TRBV2 | CASSRTGGTDTQYF | TGTGCCAGCAGCAGGACAGGGGGCACAGATACGCAGTATTTT
once | TRBJ1-2 | NA | TRBV28 | CASNQQGSAYGYTF | TGTGCCAGCAACCAACAGGGTTCGGCCTATGGCTACACCTTC
NA | TRBJ2-7 | NA | TRBV7-9 | CASSLGGTHSYEQYF | TGTGCCAGCAGCTTAGGCGGCACTCACTCCTACGAGCAGTACTTC
NA | TRBJ1-2 | TRBD1 | TRBV2 | CASREQGRPGYTF | TGTGCCAGCAGAGAACAGGGGCGACCTGGCTACACCTTC
NA | TRBJ2-2 | NA | TRBV18 | CASSPVGSSGELFF | TGTGCCAGCTCACCGGTCGGGAGCTCAGGGGAGCTGTTTTTT
NA | TRBJ2-7 | TRBD2 | TRBV11-2 | CASSLRGTSGIYEQYF | TGTGCCAGCAGCCTAAGGGGGACTAGCGGAATCTACGAGCAGTACTTC
NA | TRBJ1-1 | TRBD1 | TRBV7-6 | CASSSRQGWRTEAFF | TGTGCCAGCAGCTCGAGACAGGGGTGGAGGACTGAAGCTTTCTTT
once | TRBJ2-1 | NA | TRBV6-6 | CASSTETGRNYNEQFF | TGTGCCAGCAGTACCGAGACAGGACGAAACTACAATGAGCAGTTCTTC
NA | TRBJ2-7 | TRBD1 | TRBV6-1 | CASSPRTGPSYEQYF | TGTGCCAGCAGTCCCCGGACAGGTCCCTCCTACGAGCAGTACTTC
NA | TRBJ2-2 | TRBD2 | TRBV4-2 | CASSQEREDTGELFF | TGTGCCAGCAGCCAAGAGCGGGAGGACACCGGGGAGCTGTTTTTT
NA | TRBJ2-1 | TRBD2 | TRBV7-2 | CASSEAGAYNEQFF | TGTGCCAGCAGCGAAGCGGGGGCCTACAATGAGCAGTTCTTC
once | TRBJ2-5 | NA | TRBV9 | CASSVGVATETQYF | TGTGCCAGCAGCGTCGGGGTAGCGACAGAGACCCAGTACTTC
NA | TRBJ1-1 | TRBD1 | TRBV2 | CASKDRGNTEAFF | TGTGCCAGCAAAGACAGGGGAAACACTGAAGCTTTCTTT
NA | TRBJ1-3 | TRBD1 | TRBV9 | CASSAGQGYGNTIYF | TGTGCCAGCAGCGCGGGACAGGGATATGGAAACACCATATATTTT
NA | TRBJ2-1 | TRBD2 | TRBV5-1 | CASSFIAGGSYNEQFF | TGCGCCAGCAGCTTCATAGCGGGAGGCTCCTACAATGAGCAGTTCTTC
few | TRBJ1-5 | TRBD1 | TRBV7-8 | CASSLSTGAQPQHF | TGTGCCAGCAGCTTATCGACAGGGGCTCAGCCCCAGCATTTT
NA | TRBJ2-7 | NA | TRBV7-9 | CASSFGSYEQYF | TGTGCCAGCAGCTTTGGCAGTTACGAGCAGTACTTC
NA | TRBJ1-1 | NA | TRBV9 | CASSVGGVGTEAFF | TGTGCCAGCAGCGTAGGGGGGGTAGGCACTGAAGCTTTCTTT
NA | TRBJ2-7 | NA | TRBV6-5 | CASSPHSDSYEQYF | TGTGCCAGCAGTCCCCACTCCGACTCCTACGAGCAGTACTTC
NA | TRBJ1-5 | NA | TRBV28 | CASSLRAGSSNQPQHF | TGTGCCAGCAGTTTAAGGGCAGGGTCTAGCAATCAGCCCCAGCATTTT
NA | TRBJ2-7 | TRBD2 | TRBV28 | CASSPGLAANSYEQYF | TGTGCCAGCAGCCCAGGACTAGCGGCAAACTCCTACGAGCAGTACTTC
NA | TRBJ2-7 | NA | TRBV10-1 | CATGDSPYEQYF | TGCGCCACCGGGGACTCACCCTACGAGCAGTACTTC
NA | TRBJ1-3 | NA | TRBV21-1 | CASSKGPHGYSGNTIYF | TGTGCCAGCAGCAAAGGCCCCCACGGGTACTCTGGAAACACCATATATTTT
NA | TRBJ2-7 | NA | TRBV4-1 | CASSHPPRAREQYF | TGCGCCAGCAGCCACCCGCCCCGAGCGCGGGAGCAGTACTTC
NA | TRBJ1-6 | NA | TRBV28 | CASSLRPRANSPLHF | TGTGCCAGCAGTTTAAGACCGAGGGCCAATTCACCCCTCCACTTT
NA | TRBJ1-4 | TRBD1 | TRBV5-6 | CASSLVGTGNEKLFF | TGTGCCAGCAGCTTGGTTGGGACAGGTAATGAAAAACTGTTTTTT
NA | TRBJ2-7 | NA | TRBV18 | CASSPPQGGYEQYF | TGTGCCAGCTCACCACCGCAGGGTGGGTACGAGCAGTACTTC
NA | TRBJ2-5 | TRBD1 | TRBV6-5 | CASNTGGWETQYF | TGTGCCAGCAACACAGGGGGCTGGGAGACCCAGTACTTC
few | TRBJ2-7 | TRBD1 | TRBV9 | CASSPRTGHHEQYF | TGTGCCAGCAGCCCTCGGACAGGGCACCACGAGCAGTACTTC
NA | TRBJ1-1 | NA | TRBV30 | CAWLRLEAFF | TGTGCCTGGCTCCGGTTGGAAGCTTTCTTT
few | TRBJ1-2 | NA | TRBV14 | CASSQVQGHGYTF | TGTGCCAGCAGCCAAGTACAGGGCCATGGCTACACCTTC
NA | TRBJ1-5 | NA | TRBV28 | CACGLPNQPQHF | TGTGCCTGCGGGCTGCCGAATCAGCCCCAGCATTTT
NA | TRBJ1-2 | NA | TRBV5-4 | CASRQTEESYGYTF | TGTGCCAGCAGGCAGACAGAAGAAAGCTATGGCTACACCTTC
few | TRBJ1-5 | TRBD1 | TRBV7-9 | CASSSDRVHQPQHF | TGTGCCAGCAGTTCCGACAGGGTCCATCAGCCCCAGCATTTT
NA | TRBJ1-2 | NA | TRBV6-6 | CASSLTPRGGYTF | TGTGCCAGCAGTTTGACACCTAGGGGTGGCTACACCTTC
NA | TRBJ2-7 | NA | TRBV30 | CAWSPRAGFNPEQYF | TGTGCCTGGAGTCCACGGGCGGGGTTCAATCCCGAGCAGTACTTC
NA | TRBJ2-7 | TRBD1 | TRBV6-6 | CASSPLTGGRSYEQYF | TGTGCCAGCAGTCCATTGACAGGGGGACGCTCCTACGAGCAGTACTTC
NA | TRBJ2-3 | NA | TRBV4-1 | CASSQDLPWGVVDTQYF | TGCGCCAGCAGCCAAGATCTTCCATGGGGGGTGGTGGATACGCAGTATTTT
NA | TRBJ1-1 | NA | TRBV5-4 | CASSLEWTANTEAFF | TGTGCCAGCAGCTTGGAATGGACAGCGAACACTGAAGCTTTCTTT
NA | TRBJ2-7 | TRBD1 | TRBV5-1 | CASSLAPGQGFYEQYF | TGCGCCAGCAGCTTGGCCCCGGGACAGGGATTCTACGAGCAGTACTTC
NA | TRBJ2-7 | TRBD1 | TRBV19 | CASSRQGYEQYF | TGTGCCAGTAGTAGACAGGGCTACGAGCAGTACTTC
NA | TRBJ1-1 | TRBD1 | TRBV5-1 | CASSDRTGNTEAFF | TGCGCCAGCAGCGACAGGACAGGGAACACTGAAGCTTTCTTT
NA | TRBJ1-4 | TRBD1 | TRBV6-6 | CASSYRQGVGEKLFF | TGTGCCAGCAGTTACCGGCAGGGGGTGGGTGAAAAACTGTTTTTT
few | TRBJ1-3 | TRBD1 | TRBV4-1 | CASSQGTGASGNTIYF | TGCGCCAGCAGCCAGGGGACAGGGGCCTCTGGAAACACCATATATTTT
NA | TRBJ1-2 | NA | TRBV29-1 | CSVGDRSGPGGYTF | TGCAGCGTTGGGGATCGATCAGGGCCTGGGGGCTACACCTTC
NA | TRBJ2-2 | NA | TRBV2 | CASSEALPGSGTGELFF | TGTGCCAGCAGTGAAGCGCTTCCAGGGTCGGGCACCGGGGAGCTGTTTTTT
NA | TRBJ1-3 | NA | TRBV30 | CAWGGISGNTIYF | TGTGCCTGGGGGGGGATCTCTGGAAACACCATATATTTT
NA | TRBJ1-3 | NA | TRBV5-1 | CASSWNRGNTIYF | TGCGCCAGCAGCTGGAACAGAGGAAACACCATATATTTT